This T cell receptor (beta chain) was sequenced for a study of blood T cell repertoires in COVID-19. Study-wide context: Acute and convalescent COVID-19 specimens originated in the United States, Italy and Spain. T cells, B-cell-depleted T cells, or PBMCs provided the cDNA or gDNA that served as material.

CDR1 is SGHTA, CDR2 FQGNSA, per germline. V lost 2 bases to trimming and J lost 1 base, with 11 bases between them. This CDR3 is 15 amino acids long. In the study's own analysis: Reference gene primer amplification gave nucleated cell count estimates. The method was immunoSEQ multiplex PCR; TCRdb's version includes in-frame clones alone and lacks a portion of them. V, J and clone size are taken as reported in that table, and D and trimming were inferred from the DNA itself. The table has 200,000 to 250,000 clones, approximately 81% seen once. This chain connects TRBV7-2 to TRBJ1-1; possible D gene TRBD1, 5 bases. The source of this sequence is an elderly woman with active or convalescent COVID-19. The source material was peripheral blood. The CDR3: CASSLSVGQNTEAFF. The CDR3 DNA reads as TGTGCCAGCAGCTTAAGTGTCGGACAGAACACTGAAGCTTTCTTT.